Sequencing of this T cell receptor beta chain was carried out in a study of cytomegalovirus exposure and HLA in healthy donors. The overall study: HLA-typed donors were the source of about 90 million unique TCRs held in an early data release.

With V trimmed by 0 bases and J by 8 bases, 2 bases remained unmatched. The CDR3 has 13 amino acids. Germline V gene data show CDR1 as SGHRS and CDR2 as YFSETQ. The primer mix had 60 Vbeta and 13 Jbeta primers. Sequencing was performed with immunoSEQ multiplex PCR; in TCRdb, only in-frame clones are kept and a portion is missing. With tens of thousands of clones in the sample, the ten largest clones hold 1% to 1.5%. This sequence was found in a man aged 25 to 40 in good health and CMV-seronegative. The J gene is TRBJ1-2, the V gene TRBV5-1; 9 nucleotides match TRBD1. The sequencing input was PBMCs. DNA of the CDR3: TGCGCCAGCAGCTTGGGACAGGGGGACGGCTACACCTTC. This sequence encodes CASSLGQGDGYTF.